This record concerns one T cell receptor beta chain sequence. This entry is derived from a study of cytomegalovirus exposure and HLA in healthy donors. Germline CDR1 reads SGHRS; CDR2 reads YFSETQ. V lost 1 base, J lost 0 bases, and 5 bases lay in between. This CDR3 has 14 residues. This PCR relied on a set of 60 Vbeta primers and 13 Jbeta primers. Sequencing was performed with immunoSEQ multiplex PCR; in TCRdb, only in-frame clones are kept and a portion is missing. This sample has 100,000 to 150,000 clones, with approximately 82% found just once. The sequenced sample was PBMCs. The chain couples TRBV5-1 to TRBJ2-1; D is undetermined. The receptor's source is a man in his forties or fifties in good health and CMV-seronegative. CDR3 DNA: TGCGCCAGCAGCTTGAGCCTCTCCTACAATGAGCAGTTCTTC. Encoded protein: CASSLSLSYNEQFF.